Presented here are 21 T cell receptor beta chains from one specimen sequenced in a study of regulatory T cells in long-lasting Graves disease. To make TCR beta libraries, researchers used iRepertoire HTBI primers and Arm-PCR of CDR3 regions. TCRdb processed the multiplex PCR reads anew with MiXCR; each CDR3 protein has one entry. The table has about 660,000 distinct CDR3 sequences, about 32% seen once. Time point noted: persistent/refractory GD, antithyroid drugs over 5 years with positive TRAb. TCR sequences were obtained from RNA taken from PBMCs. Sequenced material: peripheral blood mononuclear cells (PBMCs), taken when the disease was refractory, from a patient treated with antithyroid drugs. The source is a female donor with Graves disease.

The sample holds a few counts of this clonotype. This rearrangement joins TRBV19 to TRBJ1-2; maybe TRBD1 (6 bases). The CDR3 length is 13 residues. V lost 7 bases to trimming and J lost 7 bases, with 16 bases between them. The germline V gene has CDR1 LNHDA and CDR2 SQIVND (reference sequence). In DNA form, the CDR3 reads TGTGCCAGTACCCCGGACAGCGACGGTGGCTACACCTTC. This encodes CASTPDSDGGYTF.

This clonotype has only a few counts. In DNA, the CDR3 is TGTGCCAGCAGCCCTGGGACAGGGTTGGAAAAACTGTTTTTT. Encoded protein: CASSPGTGLEKLFF. V gene TRBV9 combines with J gene TRBJ1-4, with 9 positions matching TRBD1. In germline, CDR1 is SGDLS, CDR2 YYNGEE. The length of the CDR3 is 14 residues. Trimming cost V 4 bases and J 8 bases; bases outside gene matches: 6.

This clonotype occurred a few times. DNA of the CDR3: TGTGCCAGCAAATTAGGTCAGGGGGCACACCAGCCCCAGCATTTT. Protein sequence: CASKLGQGAHQPQHF. The V and J genes are TRBV28 and TRBJ1-5, with TRBD1 matching over 8 bases. The germline V gene has CDR1 MDHEN and CDR2 SYDVKM. The CDR3 length is 15 residues. V lost 7 bases to trimming and J lost 7 bases; unmatched junction nucleotides: 12.

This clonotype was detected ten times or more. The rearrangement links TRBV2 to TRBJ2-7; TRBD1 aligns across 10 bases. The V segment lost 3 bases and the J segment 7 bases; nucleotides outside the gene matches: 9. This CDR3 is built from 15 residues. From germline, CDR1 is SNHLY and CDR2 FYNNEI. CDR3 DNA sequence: TGTGCCAGCAGTGATGGGACAGGGGCCCCGAGGGAGCAGTACTTC. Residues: CASSDGTGAPREQYF.

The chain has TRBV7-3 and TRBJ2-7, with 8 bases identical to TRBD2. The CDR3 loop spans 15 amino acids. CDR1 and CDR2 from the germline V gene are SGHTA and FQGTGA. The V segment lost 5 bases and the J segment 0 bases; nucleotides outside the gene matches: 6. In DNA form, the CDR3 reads TGTGCCAGCAGCCCCACGGGAGGGAACTCCTACGAGCAGTACTTC. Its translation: CASSPTGGNSYEQYF.

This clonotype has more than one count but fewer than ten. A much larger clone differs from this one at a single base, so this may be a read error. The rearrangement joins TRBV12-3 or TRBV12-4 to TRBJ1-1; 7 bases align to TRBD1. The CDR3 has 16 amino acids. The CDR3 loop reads CASSPGQAIMNTEASF. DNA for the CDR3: TGTGCCAGCAGTCCAGGACAGGCGATCATGAACACTGAAGCTTCCTTT.

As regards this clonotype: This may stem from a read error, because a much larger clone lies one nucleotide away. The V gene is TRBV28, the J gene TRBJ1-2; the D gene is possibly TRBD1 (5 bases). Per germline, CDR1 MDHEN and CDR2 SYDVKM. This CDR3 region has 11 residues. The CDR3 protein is CASSSKWGYAF. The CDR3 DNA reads TGTGCCAGCAGTTCGAAGTGGGGCTACGCCTTC.

CDR3 DNA sequence: TGTGCCAGCAGTTACAAGCGGGACTCGTACGAGCAGTACTTC. Translated: CASSYKRDSYEQYF. This sequence joins TRBV6-5 and TRBJ2-7; TRBD2 matches at 7 bases. The germline V gene has CDR1 MNHEY and CDR2 SVGAGI. The J segment lost 4 bases and the V segment lost 2 bases, leaving 5 bases of the junction unmatched. The CDR3 has 14 amino acids.

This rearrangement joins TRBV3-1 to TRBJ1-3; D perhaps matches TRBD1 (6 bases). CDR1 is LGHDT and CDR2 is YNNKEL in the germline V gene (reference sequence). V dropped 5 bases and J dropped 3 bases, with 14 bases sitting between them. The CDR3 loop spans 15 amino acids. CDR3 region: CASSSDHRVGNTIYF. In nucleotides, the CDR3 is TGTGCCAGCAGCTCAGACCACAGGGTTGGAAACACCATATATTTT.

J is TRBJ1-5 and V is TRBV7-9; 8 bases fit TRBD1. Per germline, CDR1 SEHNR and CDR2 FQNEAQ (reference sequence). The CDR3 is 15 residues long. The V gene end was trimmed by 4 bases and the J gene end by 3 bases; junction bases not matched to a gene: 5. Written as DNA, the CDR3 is TGTGCCAGCAGCTCCCAGACAGGGGCCAATCAGCCCCAGCATTTT. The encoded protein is CASSSQTGANQPQHF.

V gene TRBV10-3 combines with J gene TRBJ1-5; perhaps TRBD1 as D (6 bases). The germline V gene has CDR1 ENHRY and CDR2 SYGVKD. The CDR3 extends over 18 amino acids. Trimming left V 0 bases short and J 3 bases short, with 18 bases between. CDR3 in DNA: TGTGCCATCAGTGAGTCACGAGACAGGCCAGAAATCAATCAGCCCCAGCATTTT. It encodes CAISESRDRPEINQPQHF.

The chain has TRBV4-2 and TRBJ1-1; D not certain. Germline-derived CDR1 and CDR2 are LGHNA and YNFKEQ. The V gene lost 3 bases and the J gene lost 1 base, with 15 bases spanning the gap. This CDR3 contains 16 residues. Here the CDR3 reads CASSHPAQVGNTEAFF. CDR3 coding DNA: TGTGCCAGCAGCCACCCAGCCCAGGTCGGGAACACTGAAGCTTTCTTT.

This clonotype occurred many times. This CDR3 reads CASSESRSGRETQYF. The CDR3 DNA follows: TGCGCCAGCAGTGAGTCGAGGTCAGGTCGAGAGACCCAGTACTTC. The J gene is TRBJ2-5, the V gene TRBV10-1; D remains unclear. Germline V lookup: CDR1 WNHNN, CDR2 SYGVQD (reference sequence). The V end was cut by 0 bases, the J end by 4 bases, with 12 bases between. The CDR3 is 15 amino acids.

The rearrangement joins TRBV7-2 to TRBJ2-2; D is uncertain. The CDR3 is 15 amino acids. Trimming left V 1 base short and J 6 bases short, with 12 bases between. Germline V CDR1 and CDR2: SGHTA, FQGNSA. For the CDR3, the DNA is TGTGCCAGCAGCTTAGATGCCACTTCGTCCGGGGAGCTGTTTTTT. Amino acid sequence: CASSLDATSSGELFF. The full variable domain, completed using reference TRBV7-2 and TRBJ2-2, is GAGVSQSPSNKVTEKGKDVELRCDPISGHTALYWYRQSLGQGLEFLIYFQGNSAPDKSGLPSDRFSAERTGGSVSTLTIQRTQQEDSAVYLCASSLDATSSGELFFGEGSRLTVL.

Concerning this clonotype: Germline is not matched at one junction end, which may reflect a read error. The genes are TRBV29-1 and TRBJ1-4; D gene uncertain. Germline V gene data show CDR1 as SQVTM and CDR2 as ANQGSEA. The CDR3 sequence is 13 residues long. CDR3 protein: CSVEWGYNEKLSF. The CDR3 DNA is TGCAGCGTTGAATGGGGTTATAATGAAAAACTGTCTTTT.

The CDR3 nucleotides are TGTGCCAGCACCTTCCGCGCCTACGAGCAGTACTTC. The encoded protein is CASTFRAYEQYF. The chain combines TRBV6-2 or TRBV6-3 with TRBJ2-7; no clear D. The germline V gene has CDR1 MNHEY and CDR2 SVGEGT. This CDR3 is built from 12 residues. Trimming shortened V by 7 bases and J by 2 bases, and 9 bases separated the two germline ends.

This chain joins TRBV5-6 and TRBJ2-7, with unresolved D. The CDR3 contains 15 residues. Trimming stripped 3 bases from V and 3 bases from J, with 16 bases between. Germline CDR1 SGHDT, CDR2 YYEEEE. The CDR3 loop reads CASSSRPLSSYEQYF. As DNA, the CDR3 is TGTGCCAGCAGCTCCCGACCCCTCTCCAGCTACGAGCAGTACTTC.

The CDR3 DNA reads as TGCGCCAGCAGCCCCGGACTTGCTTACACCGGGGAGCTGTTTTTT. Encoded protein: CASSPGLAYTGELFF. The rearrangement uses TRBV5-1 and TRBJ2-2; the D gene is possibly TRBD2 (5 bases). The CDR3 runs 15 residues. Trimming shortened V by 4 bases and J by 3 bases, and 13 bases separated the two germline ends. Germline CDR1 and CDR2: SGHRS and YFSETQ.

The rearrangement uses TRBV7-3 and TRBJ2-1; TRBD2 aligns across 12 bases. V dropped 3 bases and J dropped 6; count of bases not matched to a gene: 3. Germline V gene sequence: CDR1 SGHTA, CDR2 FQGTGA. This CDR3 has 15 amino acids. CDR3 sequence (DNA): TGTGCCAGCAGCTTCCGGACTAGCGGGATCAATGAGCAGTTCTTC. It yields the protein CASSFRTSGINEQFF.

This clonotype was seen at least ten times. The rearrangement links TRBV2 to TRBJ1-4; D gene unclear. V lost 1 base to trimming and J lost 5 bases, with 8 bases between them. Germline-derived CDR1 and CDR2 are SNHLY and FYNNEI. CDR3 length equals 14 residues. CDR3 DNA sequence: TGTGCCAGCAGTGAAGGGACGCTAAATGAAAAACTGTTTTTT. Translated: CASSEGTLNEKLFF.

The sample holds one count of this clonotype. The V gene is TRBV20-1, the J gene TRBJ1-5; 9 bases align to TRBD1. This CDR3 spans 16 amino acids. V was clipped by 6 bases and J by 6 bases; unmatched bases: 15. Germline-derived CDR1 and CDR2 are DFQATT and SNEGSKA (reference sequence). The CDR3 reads CSANVQGAIGTQPQHF. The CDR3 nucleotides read TGCAGTGCCAATGTACAGGGGGCGATAGGGACTCAGCCCCAGCATTTT.